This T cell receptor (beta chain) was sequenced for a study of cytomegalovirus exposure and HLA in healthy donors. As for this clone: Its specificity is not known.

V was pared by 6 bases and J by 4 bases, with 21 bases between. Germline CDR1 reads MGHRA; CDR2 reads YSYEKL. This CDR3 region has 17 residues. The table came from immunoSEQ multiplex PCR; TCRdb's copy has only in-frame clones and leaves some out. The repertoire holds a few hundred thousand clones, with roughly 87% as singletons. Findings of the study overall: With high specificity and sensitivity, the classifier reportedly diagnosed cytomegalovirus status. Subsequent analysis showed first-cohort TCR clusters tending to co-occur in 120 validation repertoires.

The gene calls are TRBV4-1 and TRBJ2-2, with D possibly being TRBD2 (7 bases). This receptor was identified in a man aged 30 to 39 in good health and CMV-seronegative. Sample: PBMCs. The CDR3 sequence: CASRGGGGPPGTGELFF. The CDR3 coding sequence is TGCGCCAGCAGGGGGGGCGGGGGCCCTCCTGGCACCGGGGAGCTGTTTTTT.